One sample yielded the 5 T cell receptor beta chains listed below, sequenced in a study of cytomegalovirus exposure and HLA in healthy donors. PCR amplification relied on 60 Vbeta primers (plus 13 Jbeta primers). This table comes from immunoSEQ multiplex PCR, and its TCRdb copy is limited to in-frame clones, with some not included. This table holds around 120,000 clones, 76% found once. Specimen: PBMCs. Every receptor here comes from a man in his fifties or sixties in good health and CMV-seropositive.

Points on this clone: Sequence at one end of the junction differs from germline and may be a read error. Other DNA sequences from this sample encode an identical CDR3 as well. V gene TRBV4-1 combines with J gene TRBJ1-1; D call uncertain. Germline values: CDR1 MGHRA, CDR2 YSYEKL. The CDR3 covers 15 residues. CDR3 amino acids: CASSRPRVSNTEAFF. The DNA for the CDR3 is TGCGCCAGCAGCAGGCCCCGGGTCTCGAACACTGAAGCCTTCTTT.

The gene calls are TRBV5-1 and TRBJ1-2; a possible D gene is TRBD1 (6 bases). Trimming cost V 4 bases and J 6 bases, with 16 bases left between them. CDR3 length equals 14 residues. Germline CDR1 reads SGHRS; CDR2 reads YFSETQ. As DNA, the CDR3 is TGCGCCAGCAGCCGGACAGACTCTATGGATGGCTACACCTTC. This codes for CASSRTDSMDGYTF.

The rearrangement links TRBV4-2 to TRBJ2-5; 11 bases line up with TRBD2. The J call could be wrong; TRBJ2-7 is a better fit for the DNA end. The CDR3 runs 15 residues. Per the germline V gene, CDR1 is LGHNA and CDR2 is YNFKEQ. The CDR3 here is CASSQATSGGYEQYF. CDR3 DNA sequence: TGTGCCAGCAGCCAGGCTACTAGCGGGGGCTACGAGCAGTACTTC.

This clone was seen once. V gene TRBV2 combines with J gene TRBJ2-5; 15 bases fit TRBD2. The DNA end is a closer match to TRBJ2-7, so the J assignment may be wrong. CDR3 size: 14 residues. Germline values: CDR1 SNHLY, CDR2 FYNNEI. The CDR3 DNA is TGTGCCAGTCGGACTAGCGGGAGGGCCGGCGAGCAGTACTTC. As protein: CASRTSGRAGEQYF.

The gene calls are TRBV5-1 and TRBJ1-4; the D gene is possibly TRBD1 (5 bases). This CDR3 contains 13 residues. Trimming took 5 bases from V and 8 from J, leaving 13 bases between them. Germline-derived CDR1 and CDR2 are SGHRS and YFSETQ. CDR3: CASREGPGEKLFF. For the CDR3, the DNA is TGCGCCAGCAGGGAGGGACCGGGGGAAAAACTGTTTTTT.